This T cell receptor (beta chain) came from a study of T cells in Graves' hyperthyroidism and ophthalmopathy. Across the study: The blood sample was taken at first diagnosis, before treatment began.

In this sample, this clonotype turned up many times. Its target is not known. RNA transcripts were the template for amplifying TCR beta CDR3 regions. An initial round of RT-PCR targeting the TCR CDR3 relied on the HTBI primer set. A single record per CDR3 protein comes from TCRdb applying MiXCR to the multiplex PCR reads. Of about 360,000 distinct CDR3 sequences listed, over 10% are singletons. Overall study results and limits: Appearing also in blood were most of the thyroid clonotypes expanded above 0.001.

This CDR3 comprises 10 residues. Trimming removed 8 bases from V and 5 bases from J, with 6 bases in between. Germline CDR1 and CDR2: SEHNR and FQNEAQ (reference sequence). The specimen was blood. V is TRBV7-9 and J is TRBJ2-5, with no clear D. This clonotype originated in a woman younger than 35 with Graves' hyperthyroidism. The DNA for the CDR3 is TGTGCCAGCGGTACGGAGACCCAGTACTTC. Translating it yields CASGTETQYF.